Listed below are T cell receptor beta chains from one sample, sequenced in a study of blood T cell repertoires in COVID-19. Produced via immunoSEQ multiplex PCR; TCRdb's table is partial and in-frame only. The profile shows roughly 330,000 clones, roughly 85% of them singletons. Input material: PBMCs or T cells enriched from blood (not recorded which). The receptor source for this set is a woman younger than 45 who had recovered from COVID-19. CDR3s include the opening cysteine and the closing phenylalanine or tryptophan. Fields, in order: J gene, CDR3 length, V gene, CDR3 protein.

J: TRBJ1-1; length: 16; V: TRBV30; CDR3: CAWSMVGGTMNTEAFF
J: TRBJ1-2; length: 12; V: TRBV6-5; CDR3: CASRPTGTAYTF
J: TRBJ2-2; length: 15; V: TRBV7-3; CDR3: CASSPHGANTGELFF
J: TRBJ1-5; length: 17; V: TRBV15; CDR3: CATSRGDRAGGRQPQHF
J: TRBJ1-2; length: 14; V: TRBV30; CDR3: CAWRNMQGLYGYTF
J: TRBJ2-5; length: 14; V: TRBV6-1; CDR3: CASSERGFGETQYF
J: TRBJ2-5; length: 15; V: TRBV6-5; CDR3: CASRGDISPQETQYF
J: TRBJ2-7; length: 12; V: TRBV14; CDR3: CASSQGRVEQYF
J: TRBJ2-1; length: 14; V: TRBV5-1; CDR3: CASSKGLEGNEQFF
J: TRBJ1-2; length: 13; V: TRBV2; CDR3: CASSGQGVDGYTF
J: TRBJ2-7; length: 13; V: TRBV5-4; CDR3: CASSSTLSYEQYF
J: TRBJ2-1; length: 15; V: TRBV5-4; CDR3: CASSFDISSYNEQFF
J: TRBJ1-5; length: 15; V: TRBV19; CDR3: CASKSTGGRGQPQHF
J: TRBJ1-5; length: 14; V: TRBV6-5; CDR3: CASSYAGVDQPQHF
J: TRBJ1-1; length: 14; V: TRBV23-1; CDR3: CATGTGCRSTEAFF
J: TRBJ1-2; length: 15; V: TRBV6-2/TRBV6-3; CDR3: CASSYPASGNYGYTF
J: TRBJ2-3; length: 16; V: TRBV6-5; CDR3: CASSYSIAGGTDTQYF